A selection of T cell receptor beta chains follows, all from one sample in a study of T-cell memory formation after mild COVID-19. TCRdb re-derived calls from the 5' RACE reads in MiXCR, one entry per CDR3 protein. The sample shows about 400,000 distinct CDR3 sequences, approximately 15% of them seen only once. The sample taken for sequencing was PBMCs or a T cell subset sorted from them (not recorded which). The receptors derive from a young man who had mild COVID-19 (a few samples of this study predate the infection). Cell type and time point are not known. Both conserved end residues are part of each CDR3. A D gene is named only where the DNA matches it firmly. Clone sizes are given selectively: once, few, many, or a class where the clone is expanded.

J gene,D gene,clone size,V gene,CDR3 protein,CDR3 DNA
TRBJ1-2,.,few,TRBV7-2,CASSLASTDSRYGYTF,TGTGCCAGCAGCTTAGCCTCAACGGATTCTCGGTATGGCTACACCTTC
TRBJ1-2,.,few,TRBV15,CATSSGYRQKGYGYTF,TGTGCCACCAGCAGTGGTTACAGACAAAAGGGCTATGGCTACACCTTC
TRBJ2-2,TRBD1,.,TRBV24-1,CATEGGPGQGSGTGELFF,TGTGCCACCGAGGGGGGTCCGGGACAGGGTTCCGGCACCGGGGAGCTGTTTTTT
TRBJ2-1,TRBD1,.,TRBV25-1,CASSARTGAYNEQFF,TGTGCCAGCAGTGCTCGGACAGGGGCCTACAATGAGCAGTTCTTC
TRBJ2-3,TRBD2,few,TRBV27,CATASGGEDTQYF,TGTGCCACCGCTAGCGGGGGGGAAGATACGCAGTATTTT
TRBJ1-1,TRBD1,.,TRBV20-1,CSASDAGTGNTEAFF,TGCAGTGCTAGTGACGCCGGGACAGGGAACACTGAAGCTTTCTTT
TRBJ2-5,.,many,TRBV4-1,CASSQYHQRKETQYF,TGCGCCAGCAGCCAATATCACCAGAGGAAAGAGACCCAGTACTTC
TRBJ2-5,.,once,TRBV7-6,CASSRYGPRIMETQYF,TGTGCCAGCAGCCGTTATGGCCCACGGATCATGGAGACCCAGTACTTC
TRBJ2-1,.,few,TRBV5-1,CASSGPGWSSYNEQFF,TGCGCCAGCAGCGGCCCTGGGTGGTCCTCCTACAATGAGCAGTTCTTC
TRBJ1-5,.,.,TRBV20-1,CSARESNQPQHF,TGCAGTGCTAGGGAGAGCAATCAGCCCCAGCATTTT
TRBJ2-3,TRBD2,.,TRBV6-5,CASSSVRGGLRGTDTQYF,TGTGCCAGCAGTTCAGTTCGGGGGGGCTTGAGGGGTACAGATACGCAGTATTTT
TRBJ2-1,TRBD2,.,TRBV5-1,CASSSPGLAGGSSYNEQFF,TGCGCCAGCAGCTCACCGGGACTAGCGGGGGGGAGCTCCTACAATGAGCAGTTCTTC
TRBJ1-5,TRBD1,.,TRBV24-1,CATSDRTTGESNQPQHF,TGTGCCACCAGTGACCGCACAACAGGGGAGAGCAATCAGCCCCAGCATTTT
TRBJ2-3,.,few,TRBV6-5,CASSYRTSGDTQYF,TGTGCCAGCAGTTATAGGACCTCGGGGGATACGCAGTATTTT
TRBJ1-2,TRBD1,.,TRBV7-3,CASSLTAGDSYGYTF,TGTGCCAGCAGCTTAACAGCTGGGGACAGCTATGGCTACACCTTC
TRBJ1-5,TRBD1,few,TRBV7-2,CASSLRPAGQGMGQPQHF,TGTGCCAGCAGCTTACGCCCGGCAGGACAGGGTATGGGTCAGCCCCAGCATTTT
TRBJ2-5,.,.,TRBV25-1,CASSASASETQYF,TGTGCCAGCAGTGCGTCAGCGTCAGAGACCCAGTACTTC
TRBJ1-1,TRBD1,few,TRBV5-1,CASSLSPGTGGLSAFF,TGCGCCAGCAGCTTATCTCCCGGGACAGGGGGCCTGTCAGCTTTCTTT
TRBJ1-1,.,.,TRBV3-1,CASSARQAMNTEAFF,TGTGCCAGCAGCGCCCGACAGGCGATGAACACTGAAGCTTTCTTT
TRBJ1-2,.,.,TRBV20-1,CSARDPGGPYGYTF,TGCAGTGCTAGAGATCCGGGGGGGCCCTATGGCTACACCTTC
TRBJ1-3,.,few,TRBV12-3/TRBV12-4,CASSWDTSGNTIYF,TGTGCCAGCAGTTGGGACACCTCTGGAAACACCATATATTTT
TRBJ2-4,TRBD2,many,TRBV7-9,CASSPGRKAKNIQYF,TGTGCCAGCAGCCCCGGGAGGAAGGCCAAAAACATTCAGTACTTC
TRBJ2-3,.,few,TRBV20-1,CSARDIVLGTTQYF,TGCAGTGCTAGAGATATTGTGCTCGGCACTACGCAGTATTTT
TRBJ1-2,.,few,TRBV7-2,CASSPGTGKTYGYTF,TGTGCCAGCAGCCCCGGGACGGGGAAGACATATGGCTACACCTTC
TRBJ2-5,TRBD2,few,TRBV4-1,CASSQVHSGAWETQYF,TGCGCCAGCAGCCAAGTTCACAGCGGGGCTTGGGAGACCCAGTACTTC
TRBJ1-2,TRBD1,.,TRBV6-5,CASSQPGQGSYGYTF,TGTGCCAGCAGTCAACCGGGACAGGGCTCGTATGGCTACACCTTC
TRBJ2-5,.,many,TRBV3-1,CASRQVETQYF,TGTGCCAGCAGACAGGTAGAGACCCAGTACTTC
TRBJ2-7,TRBD1,few,TRBV12-3/TRBV12-4,CASSNDRASSYEQYF,TGTGCCAGCAGTAACGACAGGGCCAGCTCCTACGAGCAGTACTTC
TRBJ1-2,.,many,TRBV12-3/TRBV12-4,CASSPVSSYGYTF,TGTGCCAGCAGTCCCGTCTCTAGCTATGGCTACACCTTC
TRBJ1-4,TRBD1,.,TRBV6-5,CASSYSGGWEKLFF,TGTGCCAGCAGTTACTCAGGGGGCTGGGAAAAACTGTTTTTT
TRBJ1-5,.,.,TRBV6-5,CASRSQRVSNQPQHF,TGTGCCAGCAGGTCTCAGAGGGTTAGCAATCAGCCCCAGCATTTT
TRBJ1-2,TRBD1,.,TRBV7-2,CASRGQSLLGYTF,TGTGCCAGCAGGGGACAGTCCCTATTAGGCTACACCTTC
TRBJ2-7,.,few,TRBV20-1,CSARDPYQTYEQYF,TGCAGTGCTAGAGATCCATATCAAACCTACGAGCAGTACTTC
TRBJ2-1,.,few,TRBV7-2,CASSWARGRGEQFF,TGTGCCAGCAGCTGGGCCCGGGGTAGAGGTGAGCAGTTCTTC
TRBJ2-7,.,.,TRBV18,CASSPRGTAKSYEQYF,TGTGCCAGCTCACCTCGGGGCACGGCTAAATCCTACGAGCAGTACTTC
TRBJ1-2,TRBD1,.,TRBV29-1,CSTRQGARNYGYTF,TGCAGCACTAGACAGGGGGCGCGGAACTATGGCTACACCTTC
TRBJ1-6,.,few,TRBV20-1,CSARDKVSYNSPLHF,TGCAGTGCTAGAGATAAAGTCAGTTATAATTCACCCCTCCACTTT
TRBJ1-1,TRBD1,few,TRBV7-9,CASSVSPGQGPRNTEAFF,TGTGCCAGCAGCGTCAGCCCTGGACAGGGGCCGAGGAACACTGAAGCTTTCTTT
TRBJ2-5,TRBD2,few,TRBV15,CATSRLTAGGYQETQYF,TGTGCCACCAGCAGACTAACAGCGGGGGGGTACCAAGAGACCCAGTACTTC
TRBJ1-6,TRBD1,.,TRBV9,CASSAYATGENSPLHF,TGTGCCAGCAGCGCGTACGCAACAGGGGAAAATTCACCCCTCCACTTT
TRBJ2-1,TRBD1,.,TRBV5-1,CASSRDSGEQFF,TGCGCCAGCAGTCGGGACAGCGGAGAGCAGTTCTTC
TRBJ1-3,.,.,TRBV4-1,CASSQEARSGNTIYF,TGCGCCAGCAGCCAAGAGGCCCGCTCTGGAAACACCATATATTTT
TRBJ2-3,TRBD2,.,TRBV20-1,CSARSGAGGVTDTQYF,TGCAGTGCTAGGTCAGGGGCGGGGGGTGTAACAGATACGCAGTATTTT
TRBJ1-3,.,.,TRBV7-2,CASRGGGPGNTIYF,TGTGCCAGCAGAGGGGGAGGCCCCGGAAACACCATATATTTT
TRBJ2-5,TRBD2,.,TRBV7-9,CASSFAGIAGVETQYF,TGTGCCAGCAGCTTCGCCGGGATAGCGGGGGTAGAGACCCAGTACTTC
TRBJ1-5,.,.,TRBV12-3/TRBV12-4,CASSFVTGGHSNQPQHF,TGTGCCAGCAGTTTTGTAACTGGGGGCCATAGCAATCAGCCCCAGCATTTT
TRBJ1-1,.,.,TRBV4-1,CASSQDPGTGTEAFF,TGCGCCAGCAGCCAAGATCCAGGGACCGGGACTGAAGCTTTCTTT
TRBJ2-1,TRBD2,.,TRBV7-4,CASFRTSGVLSYNEQFF,TGTGCCAGCTTTCGGACTAGCGGGGTCCTCTCCTACAATGAGCAGTTCTTC
TRBJ2-5,TRBD1,.,TRBV15,CATSRDQGAPQYF,TGTGCCACCAGCAGAGATCAGGGGGCCCCCCAGTACTTC
TRBJ1-1,.,.,TRBV5-1,CASSSLPGPQSTEAFF,TGCGCCAGCAGCTCACTCCCAGGACCGCAAAGCACTGAAGCTTTCTTT